The 9 T cell receptor beta chains listed next were all sequenced from one sample in a study of blood T cell repertoires in COVID-19. Sequenced by immunoSEQ multiplex PCR; TCRdb stores in-frame clones only, minus some. This table holds some 130,000 clones, around 90% found once. The sample consisted of peripheral blood. The receptors here all came from a man aged 60 to 75 with COVID-19, enrolled during active disease.

This chain joins TRBV28 and TRBJ1-3; TRBD1 is a possible D gene (6 bases). Germline CDR1 and CDR2: MDHEN and SYDVKM. The V gene lost 5 bases and the J gene lost 0 bases, with 14 bases spanning the gap. This CDR3 comprises 16 residues. The CDR3 coding sequence is TGTGCCAGCAGTCCCTCACAGGGAGACTCTGGAAACACCATATATTTT. Translated, it gives CASSPSQGDSGNTIYF.

The CDR3 protein is CASGLGGGTEAFF. CDR3 in DNA: TGTGCTAGTGGTTTAGGGGGTGGCACTGAAGCTTTCTTT. The chain links TRBV12-5 to TRBJ1-1; D possibly corresponds to TRBD1 (6 bases). From germline, CDR1 is LGHNT and CDR2 FRNRAP. V lost 3 bases to trimming and J lost 4 bases, with 9 bases between them. There are 13 residues in the CDR3.

This sequence joins TRBV30 and TRBJ1-1; tentatively, D is TRBD1 (5 bases). Germline CDR1 reads GTSNPN; CDR2 reads SVGIG (reference sequence). Trimming stripped 6 bases from V and 1 base from J, with 15 bases between. This CDR3 contains 14 residues. CDR3 region: CACPVGGENTEAFF. CDR3 sequence (DNA): TGTGCCTGTCCCGTGGGGGGGGAGAACACTGAAGCTTTCTTT.

The chain uses TRBV21-1 and TRBJ2-7; the table's D call TRBD2 went unverified against the DNA. TRBV21-1 represents a pseudogene. The CDR3 is 12 residues long. CDR3 nucleotide sequence: TGTACCTCGTGGCGGCAGCCTTACGAGCAGTACTTC. Amino acid sequence: CTSWRQPYEQYF.

The V call is TRBV3-1 (or the pseudogene TRBV3-2), the J call TRBJ2-1, with 8 bases lining up with TRBD2. This CDR3 region has 16 residues. From germline, CDR1 is LGHDT and CDR2 YNNKEL (reference sequence). V shed 5 bases and J 2 bases; nucleotides not matched to a gene: 8. CDR3 loop: CASSFSGAFPYNEQFF. The DNA of the CDR3 is TGTGCCAGCAGCTTTAGCGGGGCCTTTCCCTACAATGAGCAGTTCTTC.

The chain is built from TRBV9 and TRBJ2-5; D possibly corresponds to TRBD1 (5 bases). The CDR3 consists of 14 residues. In germline, CDR1 is SGDLS, CDR2 YYNGEE. V shed 1 base and J shed 4 bases, with 11 bases lying between them. The CDR3 bases are TGTGCCAGCAGCGTAAGTGCAGGGTCAGAGACCCAGTACTTC. Its translation: CASSVSAGSETQYF.

CDR3 sequence (DNA): TGTGCCACCAGTGAAGGTAGCGCTCAAGAGACCCAGTACTTC. Translating it yields CATSEGSAQETQYF. The genes are TRBV24-1 and TRBJ2-5; TRBD2 might be the D (5 bases). This CDR3 spans 14 amino acids. With 4 bases removed from V and 2 bases from J, the gap between germline ends came to 10 bases. Germline CDR1 and CDR2: KGHDR and SFDVKD.

The V call is TRBV5-4, the J call TRBJ2-7; 7 bases line up with TRBD2. Trimming cost V 4 bases and J 3 bases; bases outside gene matches: 7. Germline lookup yields CDR1 SGHNT and CDR2 YYREEE (reference sequence). The CDR3 is made up of 14 amino acids. Here the CDR3 reads CASSKALAVYEQYF. CDR3 DNA sequence: TGTGCCAGCAGCAAGGCCCTAGCGGTCTACGAGCAGTACTTC.

The V and J genes are TRBV5-4 and TRBJ1-1; D might be TRBD1 (5 bases). V lost 4 bases and J 2 bases, leaving 12 bases between the germline ends. The CDR3 is made up of 14 amino acids. Looked up from germline, CDR1 is SGHNT and CDR2 is YYREEE (reference sequence). The CDR3 loop is CASSQIGQNTEAFF. The CDR3 nucleotides are TGTGCCAGCAGCCAAATCGGACAAAACACTGAAGCTTTCTTT.